These T cell receptor beta chains were read from a single sample in a study of blood T cell repertoires in COVID-19. This table comes from immunoSEQ multiplex PCR, and its TCRdb copy is limited to in-frame clones, with some not included. The sample consists of approximately 190,000 clones, approximately 90% of them appearing once. The sample consisted of PBMCs or T cells enriched from blood (not recorded which). Receptors were obtained from a woman aged 40-49 years in a cohort exposed to, infected with or recovered from COVID-19 (not recorded which). CDR3s include the opening cysteine and the closing phenylalanine or tryptophan. Each record gives: V gene, clone size, CDR3 protein. Size is stated for part of the rows, as once, few or many counts, or as a class when the clone is expanded.

v_call: TRBV19
clone_size: NA
cdr3_aa: CASSLSSNQPQHF

v_call: TRBV7-9
clone_size: once
cdr3_aa: CASSSAHRDEAFF

v_call: TRBV5-5
clone_size: NA
cdr3_aa: CASSQRGSSGNTIYF

v_call: TRBV30
clone_size: NA
cdr3_aa: CACRLTETHGRASSYEQYF

v_call: TRBV2
clone_size: once
cdr3_aa: CASRGGTGGAIRPEAFF

v_call: TRBV6-5
clone_size: NA
cdr3_aa: CATGQGRDEQYF

v_call: TRBV2
clone_size: once
cdr3_aa: CASSLLAGGLNEQFF

v_call: TRBV5-1
clone_size: NA
cdr3_aa: CASSLVTGKYAHTEAFF

v_call: TRBV13
clone_size: NA
cdr3_aa: CASRYSKQGPHTEAFF

v_call: TRBV2
clone_size: NA
cdr3_aa: CASNRGTSQNTGELFF

v_call: TRBV29-1
clone_size: many
cdr3_aa: CSVTLAGRADTQYF

v_call: TRBV3-1/TRBV3-2
clone_size: NA
cdr3_aa: CASSRSISEKLFF

v_call: TRBV11-2
clone_size: NA
cdr3_aa: CASSSGTGASEQYF

v_call: TRBV7-2
clone_size: NA
cdr3_aa: CATLPSFDRQGQYF

v_call: TRBV19
clone_size: NA
cdr3_aa: CASSNRGGTEAFF

v_call: TRBV13
clone_size: NA
cdr3_aa: CASSPTGGRETQYF

v_call: TRBV19
clone_size: NA
cdr3_aa: CATRRTGTTGELFF

v_call: TRBV2
clone_size: few
cdr3_aa: CASSIGLAGRGDTQYF

v_call: TRBV7-9
clone_size: NA
cdr3_aa: CASSLDIGQRNTEAFF

v_call: TRBV3-1/TRBV3-2
clone_size: NA
cdr3_aa: CASSQGPAANTGELFF

v_call: TRBV24-1
clone_size: NA
cdr3_aa: CATSESGTGNEKLFF

v_call: TRBV11-2
clone_size: NA
cdr3_aa: CASRRGTVPSYEQYF